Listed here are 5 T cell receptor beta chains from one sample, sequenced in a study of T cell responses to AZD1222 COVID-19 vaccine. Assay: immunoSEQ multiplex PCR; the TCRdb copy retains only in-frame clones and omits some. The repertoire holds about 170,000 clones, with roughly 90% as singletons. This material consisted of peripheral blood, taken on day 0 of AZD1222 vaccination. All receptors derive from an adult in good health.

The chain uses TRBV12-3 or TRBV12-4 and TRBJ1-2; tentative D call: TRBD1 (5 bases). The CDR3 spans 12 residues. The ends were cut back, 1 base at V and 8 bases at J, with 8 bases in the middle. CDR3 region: CASSLGRVGYTF. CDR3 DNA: TGTGCCAGCAGTTTAGGCAGGGTAGGCTACACCTTC.

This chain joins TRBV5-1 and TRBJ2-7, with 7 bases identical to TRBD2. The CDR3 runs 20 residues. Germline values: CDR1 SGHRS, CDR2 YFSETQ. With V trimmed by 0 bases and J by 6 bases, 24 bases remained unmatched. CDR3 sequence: CASSLALENGGEGVKREQYF. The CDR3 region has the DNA TGCGCCAGCAGCTTGGCCCTCGAAAACGGAGGGGAGGGCGTGAAGCGCGAGCAGTACTTC.

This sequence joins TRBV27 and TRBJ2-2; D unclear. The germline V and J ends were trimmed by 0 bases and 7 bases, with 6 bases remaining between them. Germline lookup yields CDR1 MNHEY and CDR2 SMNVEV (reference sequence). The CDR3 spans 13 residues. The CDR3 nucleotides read TGTGCCAGCAGTTTATCGGTGGGCGGGGAGCTGTTTTTT. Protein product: CASSLSVGGELFF.

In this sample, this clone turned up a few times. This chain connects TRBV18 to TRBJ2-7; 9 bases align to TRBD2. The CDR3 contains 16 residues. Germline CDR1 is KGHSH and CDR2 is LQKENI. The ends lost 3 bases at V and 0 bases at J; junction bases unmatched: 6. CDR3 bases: TGTGCCAGCTCACCTCGGCTAGCGGGACTCTCCTACGAGCAGTACTTC. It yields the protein CASSPRLAGLSYEQYF.

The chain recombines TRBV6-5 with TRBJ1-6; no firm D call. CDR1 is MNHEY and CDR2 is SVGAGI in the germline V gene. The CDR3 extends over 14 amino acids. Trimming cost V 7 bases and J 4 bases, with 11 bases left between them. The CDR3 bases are TGTGCCAGCACCGCAGAGGAATATAATTCACCCCTCCACTTT. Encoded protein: CASTAEEYNSPLHF.